This T cell receptor beta chain was observed in a study of control samples from healthy donors and cancer patients. Sequencing was performed with immunoSEQ multiplex PCR; in TCRdb, only in-frame clones are kept and a portion is missing. Among 85,000 to 100,000 clones listed, roughly 82% were seen once. V lost 2 bases to trimming and J lost 3 bases; unmatched junction nucleotides: 3. The CDR3 has 14 amino acids. Germline V gene sequence: CDR1 SGHRS, CDR2 YFSETQ. Material: blood. The origin of this receptor is a man between 60 and 75 years old in good health. The J gene is TRBJ2-3, the V gene TRBV5-1, with 7 bases identical to TRBD1. The CDR3 loop reads CASSLGGRTDTQYF. The CDR3, as DNA: TGCGCCAGCAGCTTAGGGGGCCGGACAGATACGCAGTATTTT.